This T cell receptor beta chain was obtained from a study of blood T cell repertoires in COVID-19. TCRdb keeps only in-frame clones here, not all; method: immunoSEQ multiplex PCR. Of 100,000 to 130,000 clones listed, roughly 88% are singletons. The germline V and J ends were trimmed by 4 bases and 1 base, with 15 bases remaining between them. The CDR3 runs 15 residues. In germline, CDR1 is SGDLS, CDR2 YYNGEE. The source is a human donor in a cohort sampled during active COVID-19. The rearrangement uses TRBV9 and TRBJ2-7; a weak D match, TRBD1 (6 bases). Source material: peripheral blood. The CDR3 spells CASSPWDTPSYEQYF. CDR3 DNA sequence: TGTGCCAGCAGCCCGTGGGACACCCCTTCCTACGAGCAGTACTTC.